This T cell receptor beta chain comes out of a study of T cell responses to AZD1222 COVID-19 vaccine. For the study at large: Investigators merged groups given second doses at roughly 4 or roughly 12 weeks. General study findings and limits: CD4 TCRs linked to vaccination spanned spike, dominating at 160-218 and 743-854. Recipients of AZD1222 seropositive at baseline numbered only 6 or 7. The study sampled repertoires only after the peak T cell response.

Only in-frame clones appear in the TCRdb table, and some are missing; sequencing was by immunoSEQ multiplex PCR. This table has 94,000 or so clones, about 89% appearing once. In germline, CDR1 is SGHAT, CDR2 FQNNGV. This CDR3 contains 17 residues. V lost 5 bases, J lost 0 bases, and 19 bases lay in between. On this clone itself: Its antigen remains unknown.

The V gene is TRBV11-2, the J gene TRBJ1-1; possible D gene TRBD1, 6 bases. Sequencing was performed on peripheral blood, taken on day 0 of AZD1222 vaccination. The TCR originated in an adult in good health. The CDR3 region has the DNA TGTGCCAGCAGCCCACCCCATGGGGGCATCATGAACACTGAAGCTTTCTTT. This translates into CASSPPHGGIMNTEAFF.